The 2 T cell receptor beta chains listed next were all sequenced from one sample in a study of T cells expressing NK-cell markers. One entry per CDR3 protein, without DNA, is what TCRdb gives after re-calling the 5' RACE reads. The sample totals 500,000 to 700,000 distinct CDR3 sequences. The sample consisted of blood T cells: a sorted CD56 or NKG2C T cell subset, CD4+ or CD8+ T cells, or bulk PBMC T cells (not recorded which). The receptors were gathered from a man younger than 35 in good health.

The chain couples TRBV12-3 or TRBV12-4 to TRBJ1-2. This CDR3 contains 14 residues. CDR3 sequence reads: CASSFERVVNGYTF.

V and J are TRBV29-1 and TRBJ2-3; absent DNA, TCRdb's TRBD2 call cannot be checked. Germline V CDR1 and CDR2: SQVTM, ANQGSEA. This CDR3 comprises 13 residues. The CDR3 here is CSDNLAGGDTQYF.